A single TCR beta chain is shown here with its context. Its antigen is still unknown. Base qualities are not recorded, but no much larger clone differs from it by a single base. This specimen belongs to a study of cytomegalovirus exposure and HLA in healthy donors (dated by TCRdb to the late 2010s). With respect to the entire study: An earlier analysis of 587 of the donors reported about 280 Gb of sequence data and 117 million unique TCR beta sequences obtained from around 190 million T cells. An early release that covered more than 550 HLA-typed donors contained approximately 300 gigabases of sequencing data and tens of millions of unique TCR sequences. Of the 300 to 500 genotyped donors, 70% to 90% were placed in the genetic ancestry cluster associated with self-reported Caucasian donors. The study aimed to test whether signatures of past pathogen exposure could be identified by cataloging public T cell receptors. The study used immunosequencing to profile the T cell repertoires of under 700 subjects and linked those repertoires to cytomegalovirus serostatus. Besides the first cohort of roughly 700 subjects, a separate validation cohort made up of over 95 different subjects was used. To predict cytomegalovirus infection status, the study brought together high-throughput TCR immunosequencing, statistical association of individual TCRs with disease status, and machine learning. To study patterns of TCR occurrence, a later analysis re-analyzed previously published TCR beta repertoires from just over 650 donors and added high-resolution HLA genotyping. Rather than drawing on any new phenotypic data, the later analysis identified candidate immune exposures from TCR beta sequences and the way those sequences occurred across donors. In an earlier analysis of about 590 of the donors, high-throughput TCR beta sequencing was used to judge whether each TCR beta V gene segment behaved as functional or pseudogenic. Donor age, sex, ethnicity and CMV serostatus were collected together with the repertoire data. A later genetic analysis used genome-wide SNP genotypes for about 65% of the 666 donors, treating that subset as a discovery cohort. Every discovery cohort repertoire had been produced on one sequencing platform. HLA typing covered class I and class II loci at four-digit resolution. Typing coverage varied by locus: roughly 620-640 donors for A, B, C, DRB1 and DQB1; more than 500 for DQA1; more than 600 for DPA1; 400 to 480 for DPB1. A few DR-DQ haplotypes were handled as single units for association and clustering because linkage in the cohort was strong. Among a few hundred genotyped donors of the cohort, an average of 235,054 unique TCR beta nucleotide sequences were sequenced per donor, 15% to 20% of them non-productive. The research as a whole found: When HLA alleles, especially DR and DQ, strongly co-occurred, attributing TCR associations to individual alleles was difficult. The study listed around 160 TCR beta chains as associated with cytomegalovirus. V-gene and J-gene trimming of TCR beta chains was associated with a missense DCLRE1C variant in a later genetic analysis, and the association was replicated in an independent cohort. A later analysis found that HLA-associated TCR beta chains were more clonally expanded and had lower generation probabilities than equally common non-associated chains. According to the authors, the approach could potentially be generalized to other disease states and immunological phenotypes. A cluster of highly shared sequence variants was judged likely to be a technical artifact of the sequencing pipeline. The earlier analysis of 587 of the donors excluded some 16 rarely observed V segments, including chromosome 9 orphons, because counts were too low. A later analysis found that TCR association rates varied across HLA loci, with DRB1 alleles showing the most associated TCRs and HLA-C alleles the fewest. Several of the top co-occurrence clusters appeared to be linked to parvovirus B19, influenza, CMV and Epstein-Barr virus, according to a later analysis. Linkage disequilibrium might explain the correlated functional status among segregating V segments, but an unknown experimental factor could not be ruled out. In an earlier analysis of some 550 of the donors, most TCR beta V segments were observed in productive rearrangements about 87% or about 30% of the time, broadly matching IMGT annotations. Most CMV-associated TCR beta chains appeared to be HLA-restricted in a later analysis, and the HLA associations seemed to be driven largely by CMV exposure. This cohort had only TCR beta chains sequenced, and the lack of alpha or paired-chain data limited which features could be detected. According to a later genetic analysis, donors in an Asian-associated ancestry cluster had fewer N-insertions in productive TCRs than the approximately 630-donor mean. The presence/absence analyses assumed that sequencing depth was roughly uniform across donors, and that assumption may not be true. The only immune exposure information available for the cohort was CMV serostatus. The classifier was reported to diagnose cytomegalovirus status with high specificity and sensitivity in both the original cohort and the validation cohort. At a false discovery rate of 0.05, a later analysis linked around 17,000 TCR beta sequences to specific HLA alleles. A few of the identified cytomegalovirus-associated TCR beta chains were confirmed in vitro to be specific for cytomegalovirus antigens. A further reported finding was that TCR beta sequences accurately predicted the HLA-A and HLA-B alleles for most subjects in the first cohort. Because HLA typing was unavailable for some donors at each locus, only the typed subset was used in association tests. Across donors, most TCR sequences were observed very rarely, whereas some public TCRs were present in many individuals.

The cohort consisted of 600 to 750 healthy bone marrow donors. At the time of sampling, all cohort members were nominally healthy, though unrecorded immune exposures were likely present. The donor was CMV seronegative and was included in the group of under 450 seronegative cohort members. Each donor provided a peripheral blood sample, and peripheral blood mononuclear cells were used for TCR beta sequencing. Genomic DNA was extracted from the blood cell samples with the Qiagen DNeasy Blood Extraction Kit. Library prep was done by the immunoSEQ multiplex PCR assay. A mixture of 60 forward primers for TCR Vbeta segments and 13 reverse primers for TCR Jbeta segments was used in the multiplex PCR. The CDR3 region of rearranged TCR beta genes was amplified from genomic DNA by a multiplex PCR assay. On the Illumina HiSeq System, the amplified TCR beta libraries were sequenced as 87-base-pair reads. The paper's data handling went like this. A later analysis tallied around 80 million unique TCR beta chains across the 610 or so repertoires, and around 12 million of those chains were shared by two or more donors. To remove PCR and sequencing errors, raw reads were error-corrected and collapsed into unique sequences using a nearest-neighbor algorithm that merged closely related sequences. CDR3 sequences were aligned to IMGT reference sequences to assign V, D and J gene segments. For a sequence to be retained, at least a six-nucleotide match to both a V gene segment and a J gene segment was required. Rearrangements were classified as productive when the CDR3 lacked stop codons and remained in frame with V and J, and all other rearrangements were classified as non-productive. Following IMGT convention, CDR3 was defined as the stretch from the second conserved V-encoded cysteine to the conserved J-encoded phenylalanine. In an earlier analysis of around 570 of the donors, sequences lacking an unambiguous match to a single V gene segment were excluded. In an earlier analysis of approximately 500 of the donors, a V segment was called functional when productive rearrangements were above 56.7%, and segregating when the standard deviation between donors exceeded 5%. A statistical classification framework was built for diagnosing cytomegalovirus status from the catalog of TCR beta chain sequences. V and J gene assignment, in a later analysis, came from comparing TCR nucleotide sequences with IMGT/GENE-DB human TR gene sequences. Using the TCRdist pipeline, a later analysis assigned CDR3 sequences along with most-parsimonious VDJ recombination scenarios. In a later analysis, each TCR beta chain was defined by its CDR3 amino acid sequence together with its V-gene family, and reads lacking a unique V-gene family were excluded. To address suspected cross-contamination and a sequencing artifact, a later analysis removed 550 to 750 highly shared, low-generation-probability nucleotide sequences. In a later analysis, a clonal expansion index was calculated for each public chain from normalized within-repertoire ranks of inferred template counts. In a later analysis, generation probabilities were computed with a VDJ recombination model fitted to out-of-frame rearrangements, and the resulting probabilities were checked against IGoR. Hypergeometric tests were used in a later analysis to score TCR-TCR, TCR-HLA and TCR-CMV co-occurrence, with a repertoire-size bias correction applied to the TCR pairs. False discovery rates were estimated in a later analysis by permuting HLA or CMV assignments 20 times. A later analysis grouped co-occurring TCRs with DBSCAN, adding TCRdist sequence similarity when clustering within HLA-allele-positive subsets. Repertoires with fewer than 30,000 or more than 120,000 public chains were left out of co-occurrence clustering, as were four to six repertoires with anomalous nucleotide sharing. TCRdb retrieved this table from immuneACCESS and kept in-frame rearrangements only. Not all clones are present; in checked studies, unresolved V genes account for under half, and no reason is known for the remainder. The DNA gave D and trimming, while V, J and clone size come from that table. Within this sample are over 110,000 clones, with 75% to 85% of them counted one time only. The leading ten clones occupy 2.5% to 3.5% of the sample.

The sequence was obtained from a female donor in good health and CMV-seronegative. Sequenced input: PBMCs.

The DNA reads as follows: TGTGCCAGCAGTCTAAACAGGGGACGGCAGCCCCAGCATTTT. This encodes CASSLNRGRQPQHF. This receptor chain uses TRBV5-6 and TRBJ1-5, with TRBD1 identical over 7 junction bases. V is pruned by 5 bases and J by 7 bases, leaving 9 bases of the junction without a gene match. The CDR3 goes from the cysteine to the phenylalanine over 14 residues. The DNA shown is the 42-base CDR3, in frame from base 1. CDR1 and CDR2, looked up from the germline V gene, are SGHDT and YYEEEE.